The 12 T cell receptor beta chains presented below share a single source sample, sequenced in a study of quantifying T cell responses using KT2 cells. Looking at the study overall: RNA was reverse transcribed with TCR alpha and beta constant-region primers.

An oligo carrying a UMI was ligated to the cDNA 3' end. First-round PCR used about 4 cycles and beta primers RC1.1 and RC1.2 covering TRBC1 and TRBC2. MiXCR was run by TCRdb on the UMI-ligation and nested PCR reads, yielding one entry per CDR3 protein. The sample carries 45,000 to 65,000 distinct CDR3 sequences, more than 9% recorded once. Sequenced input: PBMCs spiked with cells of the T cell clone KT2. Receptors were obtained from a human donor.

The chain couples TRBV19 to TRBJ2-6; no clear D gene. The CDR3 is made up of 13 amino acids. Germline lookup yields CDR1 LNHDA and CDR2 SQIVND (reference sequence). V was clipped by 7 bases and J by 2 bases, with 6 bases between them. The CDR3 region has the DNA TGTGCCAGTACTTTGACTGGGGCCAACGTCCTGACTTTC. Its protein product is CASTLTGANVLTF.

This clonotype was detected only a few times. This rearrangement joins TRBV7-2 to TRBJ2-5, with 8 bases identical to TRBD2. The CDR3 totals 14 residues. Germline CDR1 SGHTA, CDR2 FQGNSA. J lost 5 bases, V lost 5 bases, and 7 bases had no gene match. CDR3 nucleotides: TGTGCCAGCAGCAGGGACCGGGGGGGGGAGACCCAGTACTTC. Its translation: CASSRDRGGETQYF.

This rearrangement joins TRBV2 to TRBJ2-1; 7 bases map to TRBD1. With 7 bases clipped from V and 2 bases from J, the junction kept 2 bases outside the gene matches. The CDR3 sequence is 13 residues long. Per the germline V gene, CDR1 is SNHLY and CDR2 is FYNNEI. CDR3 coding DNA: TGTGCCAGCACAACAGGGGCCTACAATGAGCAGTTCTTC. Translating gives CASTTGAYNEQFF. Combining the CDR3 with reference TRBV2 and TRBJ2-1 gives the whole variable domain EPEVTQTPSHQVTQMGQEVILRCVPISNHLYFYWYRQILGQKVEFLVSFYNNEISEKSEIFDDQFSVERPDGSNFTLKIRSTKLEDSAMYFCASTTGAYNEQFFGPGTRLTVL.

In its sample, this clonotype was seen a few times. The rearrangement joins TRBV10-2 to TRBJ2-1; 7 bases align to TRBD2. The CDR3 spans 16 residues. The germline gives CDR1 WSHSY, CDR2 SAAADI. Losses at the gene ends were 6 bases for V and 0 bases for J; bases not matched to a gene: 8. The CDR3 loop reads CASSPLAESSYNEQFF. CDR3 coding DNA: TGCGCCAGCAGCCCTCTAGCGGAGAGCTCCTACAATGAGCAGTTCTTC.

In DNA, the CDR3 is TGTGCCAGCAGCTTAGCTCGGGGAAGCACAGATACGCAGTATTTT. This translates into CASSLARGSTDTQYF. The chain combines TRBV7-8 with TRBJ2-3; weak D call: TRBD2 (5 bases). The CDR3 covers 15 residues. Between the trimmed V and J ends, which lost 0 bases and 0 bases, there was a span of 7 bases. From germline, CDR1 is SGHVS and CDR2 FQNEAQ.

This clonotype was seen only a few times. The chain employs TRBV20-1 and TRBJ2-2, with 7 bases fitting TRBD1. CDR1 and CDR2 from the germline V gene are DFQATT and SNEGSKA (reference sequence). This CDR3 contains 14 residues. Trimming removed 5 bases from V and 6 bases from J; junction bases left unmatched: 9. DNA of the CDR3: TGCAGTGCTCTGGAAACAGGGGCAGCCGGGGAGCTGTTTTTT. Its translation is CSALETGAAGELFF.

This clonotype was seen a few times. The gene calls are TRBV6-6 and TRBJ2-3, with 11 bases identical to TRBD2. This CDR3 is 15 amino acids long. CDR1 and CDR2 (germline): MNHNY, SVGAGI (reference sequence). J gave up 6 bases and V 4 bases, and 6 bases lay outside the gene matches. For the CDR3, the DNA is TGTGCCAGCAGTTCTAGCGGGGGGCCACGGGATACGCAGTATTTT. This translates into CASSSSGGPRDTQYF.

This clonotype was observed a single time. The chain recombines TRBV7-3 with TRBJ2-3; the match to TRBD2 covers 7 bases. CDR1 and CDR2 from the germline V gene are SGHTA and FQGTGA. CDR3 size: 14 residues. Trimming took 1 base from V and 6 from J; bases not matched to a gene: 4. CDR3 sequence: CASSLNGGGDTQYF. The CDR3 coding sequence is TGTGCCAGCAGCTTAAACGGGGGAGGGGATACGCAGTATTTT. Together with reference TRBV7-3 and TRBJ2-3, the CDR3 gives the full variable domain: GAGVSQTPSNKVTEKGKYVELRCDPISGHTALYWYRQSLGQGPEFLIYFQGTGAADDSGLPNDRFFAVRPEGSVSTLKIQRTERGDSAVYLCASSLNGGGDTQYFGPGTRLTVL.

The chain joins TRBV24-1 to TRBJ2-3; TRBD2 matches at 12 bases. V dropped 4 bases and J dropped 8; count of bases not matched to a gene: 12. Germline CDR1 is KGHDR and CDR2 is SFDVKD. This CDR3 is built from 17 residues. This chain's CDR3 is CATSERTSGAAGGTQYF. DNA of the CDR3: TGTGCCACCAGTGAGCGGACTAGCGGGGCGGCCGGGGGTACGCAGTATTTT.

The V gene is TRBV12-3 or TRBV12-4, the J gene TRBJ1-6, with 8 bases matching TRBD1. V lost 4 bases, J lost 4 bases, and 6 bases stayed unmatched. The CDR3 spans 16 residues. The CDR3 nucleotides are TGTGCCAGCAGTTCAATTGACAGGGGATATAATTCACCCCTCCACTTT. Protein: CASSSIDRGYNSPLHF.

This clonotype was counted only a few times. This rearrangement joins TRBV7-2 to TRBJ2-7; 8 nucleotides line up with TRBD2. V lost 2 bases, J lost 3 bases, and 3 bases stayed unmatched. Germline lookup yields CDR1 SGHTA and CDR2 FQGNSA. The CDR3 has 14 residues. The CDR3 sequence: CASSLTSGDYEQYF. CDR3 DNA sequence: TGTGCCAGCAGCTTAACTAGCGGAGACTACGAGCAGTACTTC. Full variable domain (remainder filled in from reference TRBV7-2 and TRBJ2-7): GAGVSQSPSNKVTEKGKDVELRCDPISGHTALYWYRQSLGQGLEFLIYFQGNSAPDKSGLPSDRFSAERTGGSVSTLTIQRTQQEDSAVYLCASSLTSGDYEQYFGPGTRLTVT.

The chain has TRBV4-1 and TRBJ2-3; D call uncertain. The CDR3 spans 17 residues. Germline CDR1 and CDR2: MGHRA and YSYEKL. Trimming took 0 bases from V and 1 from J, leaving 14 bases between them. The CDR3 nucleotides read TGCGCCAGCAGCCAAGACCCATTCCCCTACCGCACAGATACGCAGTATTTT. This sequence encodes CASSQDPFPYRTDTQYF.